This is a list of T cell receptor beta chains from one sample in a study of blood T cell repertoires in COVID-19. Measured with immunoSEQ multiplex PCR; TCRdb has only the in-frame clones, and not every one. The sample includes under 400,000 clones, 80% to 90% seen only once; the top ten take about 10%. Input material: peripheral blood. These receptors all come from a woman under 40 with COVID-19, enrolled during active disease. The CDR3 runs from the conserved cysteine through the conserved F or W. Each record gives: V gene, D gene, clone size, J gene, CDR3 length, CDR3 DNA, CDR3 protein. The D gene is left open where the match is weak. Part of the rows lack a size; the others show once, few, many or a class for expanded clones.

V gene: TRBV5-3
D gene: NA
clone size: NA
J gene: TRBJ1-5
CDR3 length: 14
CDR3 DNA: TGTGCCAGAAGCGGAAACAGGGAGAATCAGCCCCAGCATTTT
CDR3 protein: CARSGNRENQPQHF

V gene: TRBV5-1
D gene: NA
clone size: NA
J gene: TRBJ2-6
CDR3 length: 16
CDR3 DNA: TGCGCCAGCAGCTTGTCGTTCGGCTCTGGGGCCAACGTCCTGACTTTC
CDR3 protein: CASSLSFGSGANVLTF

V gene: TRBV4-1
D gene: TRBD2
clone size: NA
J gene: TRBJ2-7
CDR3 length: 14
CDR3 DNA: TGCGCCAGCAGCCAAGCGGGAGGGCCGTCCGAGCAGTACTTC
CDR3 protein: CASSQAGGPSEQYF

V gene: TRBV6-2/TRBV6-3
D gene: NA
clone size: NA
J gene: TRBJ1-5
CDR3 length: 14
CDR3 DNA: TGTGCCAGCAGTCTTGTCCGGACTAATCAGCCCCAGCATTTT
CDR3 protein: CASSLVRTNQPQHF

V gene: TRBV3-1/TRBV3-2
D gene: TRBD2
clone size: NA
J gene: TRBJ2-3
CDR3 length: 15
CDR3 DNA: TGTGCCAGCGTGGCAGCGGGAGGGCCTTCAGATACGCAGTATTTT
CDR3 protein: CASVAAGGPSDTQYF

V gene: TRBV19
D gene: TRBD2
clone size: NA
J gene: TRBJ2-7
CDR3 length: 15
CDR3 DNA: TGTGCCAGTAGTATAAGGAGCGGGAGAACCTACGAGCAGTACTTC
CDR3 protein: CASSIRSGRTYEQYF

V gene: TRBV25-1
D gene: TRBD1
clone size: NA
J gene: TRBJ2-7
CDR3 length: 13
CDR3 DNA: TGTGCCAGCAGTGGACAGGGGGCCTCCGAGCAGTACTTC
CDR3 protein: CASSGQGASEQYF

V gene: TRBV11-1
D gene: NA
clone size: NA
J gene: TRBJ1-2
CDR3 length: 14
CDR3 DNA: TGTGCCAGCAGCCCAGACGGGACTGACTATGGCTACACCTTC
CDR3 protein: CASSPDGTDYGYTF

V gene: TRBV28
D gene: TRBD1
clone size: NA
J gene: TRBJ1-2
CDR3 length: 13
CDR3 DNA: TGTGCCATTACACAGGGGGCGCGGTATGGCTACACCTTC
CDR3 protein: CAITQGARYGYTF

V gene: TRBV19
D gene: NA
clone size: NA
J gene: TRBJ2-1
CDR3 length: 15
CDR3 DNA: TGTGCCAGTAGTACCCCGAGGGCAGCTCGCAATGAGCAGTTCTTC
CDR3 protein: CASSTPRAARNEQFF

V gene: TRBV5-3
D gene: NA
clone size: NA
J gene: TRBJ1-6
CDR3 length: 14
CDR3 DNA: TGTGCCAGAAGCATTCCGGGACACAATTCACCCCTCCACTTT
CDR3 protein: CARSIPGHNSPLHF

V gene: TRBV6-2/TRBV6-3
D gene: NA
clone size: NA
J gene: TRBJ1-6
CDR3 length: 14
CDR3 DNA: TGTGCCAGCAACCCCGGCTCCTATAATTCACCCCTCCACTTT
CDR3 protein: CASNPGSYNSPLHF

V gene: TRBV6-6
D gene: TRBD2
clone size: NA
J gene: TRBJ2-1
CDR3 length: 16
CDR3 DNA: TGTGCCAGCAGGGGGACTAGCGGGAATAATCCCAATGAGCAGTTCTTC
CDR3 protein: CASRGTSGNNPNEQFF

V gene: TRBV15
D gene: NA
clone size: NA
J gene: TRBJ2-1
CDR3 length: 14
CDR3 DNA: TGTGCCACCAGCAGCCAGCGGAGCTACAATGAGCAGTTCTTC
CDR3 protein: CATSSQRSYNEQFF

V gene: TRBV28
D gene: NA
clone size: NA
J gene: TRBJ2-2
CDR3 length: 14
CDR3 DNA: TGTGCCAGCTTCCCTAGCGACTATACCGGGGAGCTGTTTTTT
CDR3 protein: CASFPSDYTGELFF

V gene: TRBV19
D gene: TRBD2
clone size: few
J gene: TRBJ2-1
CDR3 length: 17
CDR3 DNA: TGTGCCAGTAGTCCCCGGTCCTTAGCGGGGGGATACAATGAGCAGTTCTTC
CDR3 protein: CASSPRSLAGGYNEQFF

V gene: TRBV4-1
D gene: NA
clone size: NA
J gene: TRBJ2-3
CDR3 length: 14
CDR3 DNA: TGCGCCAGCAGCCAAGATCCCCTCGCAGATACGCAGTATTTT
CDR3 protein: CASSQDPLADTQYF

V gene: TRBV25-1
D gene: NA
clone size: NA
J gene: TRBJ2-7
CDR3 length: 13
CDR3 DNA: TGTGCCAGCAGTGGCCCAGGTATCTACGAGCAGTACTTC
CDR3 protein: CASSGPGIYEQYF

V gene: TRBV6-1
D gene: TRBD1
clone size: NA
J gene: TRBJ1-2
CDR3 length: 14
CDR3 DNA: TGTGCCAGCAGTGGACAGGGATTTAACTATGGCTACACCTTC
CDR3 protein: CASSGQGFNYGYTF